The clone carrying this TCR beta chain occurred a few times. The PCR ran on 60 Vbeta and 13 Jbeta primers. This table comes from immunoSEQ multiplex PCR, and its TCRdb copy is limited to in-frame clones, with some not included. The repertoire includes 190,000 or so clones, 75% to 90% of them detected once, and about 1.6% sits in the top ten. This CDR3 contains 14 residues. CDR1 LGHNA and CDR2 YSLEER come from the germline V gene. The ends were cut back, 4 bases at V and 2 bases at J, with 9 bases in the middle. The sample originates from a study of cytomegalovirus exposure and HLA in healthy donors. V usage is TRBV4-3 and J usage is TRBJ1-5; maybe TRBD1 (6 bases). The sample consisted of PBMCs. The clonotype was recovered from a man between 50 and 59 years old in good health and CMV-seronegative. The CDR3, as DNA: TGCGCCAGCAGCCGTAGACAGGGCAATCAGCCCCAGCATTTT. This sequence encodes CASSRRQGNQPQHF.